Below are 22 T cell receptor beta chains sequenced from a single sample in a study of blood T cell repertoires in COVID-19. Clones were read by immunoSEQ multiplex PCR, and TCRdb kept only the in-frame ones, dropping some. The table shows about 110,000 clones, with approximately 70% occurring only once. The sequenced sample consisted of peripheral blood. These receptor sequences come from a woman aged 40 to 49 with acute or convalescent COVID-19.

The chain carries TRBV9 and TRBJ2-2, with TRBD1 identical over 7 bases. V trimming: 1 base; J trimming: 2 bases; junction bases outside the gene matches: 5. CDR3 length: 16 amino acids. Germline V lookup: CDR1 SGDLS, CDR2 YYNGEE. The CDR3 bases are TGTGCCAGCAGCGTACGTACAGGGGCAAACACCGGGGAGCTGTTTTTT. Translation gives CASSVRTGANTGELFF.

The chain recombines TRBV28 with TRBJ2-3, with D perhaps TRBD1 (5 bases). Between the trimmed V and J ends, which lost 5 bases and 7 bases, there was a span of 19 bases. CDR1 MDHEN and CDR2 SYDVKM come from the germline V gene. The CDR3 runs to 15 residues. CDR3 region: CASSPPDTSLYTQYF. The CDR3 DNA reads as TGTGCCAGCAGTCCCCCGGACACCTCGTTATATACGCAGTATTTT.

This clone was counted once. The rearrangement joins TRBV18 to TRBJ1-1; a possible D gene is TRBD1 (5 bases). This CDR3 comprises 16 residues. The germline CDR1 and CDR2 sequences are KGHSH and LQKENI. V was trimmed by 0 bases and J by 1 base, leaving 12 bases between them. CDR3 in DNA: TGTGCCAGCTCACCACCTAATCAGGGAAAGAACACTGAAGCTTTCTTT. It specifies CASSPPNQGKNTEAFF.

The rearrangement joins TRBV19 to TRBJ2-2, with D tentatively TRBD1 (5 bases). Germline CDR1 and CDR2: LNHDA and SQIVND (reference sequence). Trimming stripped 5 bases from V and 2 bases from J, with 18 bases between. The CDR3 is 17 residues long. The CDR3 here is CASSASKGLPNTGELFF. CDR3 nucleotide sequence: TGTGCCAGTAGTGCATCCAAGGGGCTCCCTAACACCGGGGAGCTGTTTTTT.

The gene calls are TRBV7-2 and TRBJ2-1; D perhaps matches TRBD1 (8 bases). The CDR3 runs 14 residues. Trimming pared 4 bases from V and 8 bases from J, leaving 15 bases between. The germline gives CDR1 SGHTA, CDR2 FQGNSA. The CDR3 sequence: CASSSQGGVDEQFF. The DNA for the CDR3 is TGTGCCAGCAGCTCACAGGGGGGGGTGGATGAGCAGTTCTTC.

The chain employs TRBV2 and TRBJ1-2; 11 positions agree with TRBD1. The CDR3 runs to 16 residues. Germline V gene sequence: CDR1 SNHLY, CDR2 FYNNEI. Trimming took 1 base from V and 7 from J; bases not matched to a gene: 8. The CDR3 reads CASSEGLGGQGAGYTF. CDR3 nucleotides: TGTGCCAGCAGTGAAGGCTTAGGTGGACAGGGGGCTGGCTACACCTTC.

The gene calls are TRBV3-1 (or the pseudogene TRBV3-2) and TRBJ2-1; TRBD2 agrees at 10 bases. V dropped 0 bases and J dropped 7; count of bases not matched to a gene: 3. Germline CDR1 LGHDT, CDR2 YNNKEL (reference sequence). The CDR3 spans 15 residues. The DNA of the CDR3 is TGTGCCAGCAGCCAAGAGGGACTAGCGAGAAATGAGCAGTTCTTC. Encoded protein: CASSQEGLARNEQFF.

Comment on this clone: The identical CDR3 is also encoded by other nucleotide sequences in the sample. The chain carries TRBV6-4 and TRBJ2-1, with 11 bases matching TRBD2. Germline CDR1 and CDR2: MRHNA and SNTAGT. The CDR3 contains 15 residues. With V trimmed by 4 bases and J by 4 bases, 3 bases remained unmatched. The CDR3 nucleotides are TGTGCCAGCAGTGTACTAGCGGGGGCTTACAATGAGCAGTTCTTC. Its translation: CASSVLAGAYNEQFF.

There are a few counts of this clone. The chain carries TRBV4-1 and TRBJ1-6, with D perhaps TRBD1 (6 bases). This CDR3 spans 17 amino acids. Germline CDR1 is MGHRA and CDR2 is YSYEKL. V lost 0 bases, J lost 8 bases, and 17 bases lay in between. The CDR3 DNA reads as TGCGCCAGCAGCCAAGACTTGTCCAGGGGATGGTATTCACCCCTCCACTTT. Its translation: CASSQDLSRGWYSPLHF.

The rearrangement links TRBV4-1 to TRBJ2-5, with 7 bases that match TRBD1. CDR1 is MGHRA, CDR2 YSYEKL, per germline. CDR3 length: 16 amino acids. Unmatched junction bases numbered 7, after V lost 1 base and J lost 2 bases. The CDR3 DNA reads TGCGCCAGCAGCCAAGGGTGGCAGGGGGTTCAAGAGACCCAGTACTTC. This translates into CASSQGWQGVQETQYF.

V and J are TRBV2 and TRBJ1-5; 10 bases fit TRBD1. This CDR3 region has 14 residues. Germline assignment: CDR1 SNHLY and CDR2 FYNNEI. V was clipped by 8 bases and J by 3 bases; unmatched bases: 4. This CDR3 is CASSTGGYNQPQHF. The CDR3 DNA reads TGTGCCAGCTCGACAGGGGGCTACAATCAGCCCCAGCATTTT.

This clone was seen a handful of times. The chain uses TRBV6-6 and TRBJ2-3; 11 bases line up with TRBD2. The CDR3 runs 16 residues. The germline V gene has CDR1 MNHNY and CDR2 SVGAGI (reference sequence). The ends lost 6 bases at V and 3 bases at J; junction bases unmatched: 8. The CDR3 sequence is CASRPHTSGGTDTQYF. CDR3 DNA: TGTGCCAGCAGGCCCCATACTAGCGGGGGAACAGATACGCAGTATTTT.

The genes are TRBV30 and TRBJ2-1, with 8 bases matching TRBD2. Germline trimming cut 1 base from V and 1 base from J; bases unmatched to any gene: 9. CDR3 length: 17 amino acids. Germline V gives CDR1 GTSNPN, CDR2 SVGIG (reference sequence). The CDR3 DNA is TGTGCCTGGAGTGGGGGGCGGGGGGCCTCTTCCTACAATGAGCAGTTCTTC. Translated, it gives CAWSGGRGASSYNEQFF.

This clone has more than one count but fewer than ten. This sequence joins TRBV9 and TRBJ1-4; D unresolved. The germline CDR1 and CDR2 sequences are SGDLS and YYNGEE. The CDR3 sequence is 16 residues long. Trimming stripped 4 bases from V and 0 bases from J, with 13 bases between. Here the CDR3 DNA reads TGTGCCAGCAGCCCCGCCTATCGGGCAACTAATGAAAAACTGTTTTTT. It specifies CASSPAYRATNEKLFF.

The table lists this clone with a few counts. This chain links TRBV4-3 with TRBJ2-7; 10 positions agree with TRBD2. From germline, CDR1 is LGHNA and CDR2 YSLEER. The trim removed 0 bases at V and 2 bases at J, leaving 10 bases unmatched. This CDR3 has 18 residues. The CDR3 region has the DNA TGCGCCAGCAGCCAAGATCATTCCGGACTAGCGGCCGCCTACGAGCAGTACTTC. This translates into CASSQDHSGLAAAYEQYF.

This clone appeared once. The chain couples TRBV7-2 to TRBJ2-3; D may be TRBD1 (5 bases). This CDR3 comprises 14 residues. V lost 5 bases and J lost 2, with 11 bases in between. From germline, CDR1 is SGHTA and CDR2 FQGNSA. DNA for the CDR3: TGTGCCAGCAGCGGCAGGGTCTCCACAGATACGCAGTATTTT. It is translated as CASSGRVSTDTQYF. Filled out from reference TRBV7-2 and TRBJ2-3, the complete variable domain reads GAGVSQSPSNKVTEKGKDVELRCDPISGHTALYWYRQSLGQGLEFLIYFQGNSAPDKSGLPSDRFSAERTGGSVSTLTIQRTQQEDSAVYLCASSGRVSTDTQYFGPGTRLTVL.

The gene calls are TRBV28 and TRBJ2-1; 10 bases fit TRBD2. Germline V lookup: CDR1 MDHEN, CDR2 SYDVKM. V gave up 8 bases and J gave up 4 bases; unmatched junction bases: 2. The CDR3 sequence is 13 residues long. CDR3 protein: CASFSGGYNEQFF. The CDR3 DNA is TGTGCCAGCTTTAGCGGGGGGTACAATGAGCAGTTCTTC.

The J gene is TRBJ2-7, the V gene TRBV5-1, with 13 bases that match TRBD2. The CDR3 sequence is 18 residues long. Germline CDR1 and CDR2: SGHRS and YFSETQ. The V segment lost 4 bases and the J segment 0 bases; nucleotides outside the gene matches: 10. In DNA form, the CDR3 reads TGCGCCAGCAGCGCCCAGCCGGGACTAGCGGGAAGCTCCTACGAGCAGTACTTC. It codes for CASSAQPGLAGSSYEQYF.

This clone appeared once. The chain joins TRBV3-1 (or the pseudogene TRBV3-2) to TRBJ2-1; TRBD2 agrees at 12 bases. The CDR3 totals 17 residues. Germline V gene sequence: CDR1 LGHDT, CDR2 YNNKEL (reference sequence). V lost 2 bases and J lost 5; bases outside the gene matches: 7. CDR3 residues: CASSQYLLAGGNNEQFF. CDR3 DNA sequence: TGTGCCAGCAGCCAATACCTTCTAGCGGGGGGGAACAATGAGCAGTTCTTC.

The V gene is TRBV10-3, the J gene TRBJ1-3, with 8 bases lining up with TRBD1. Germline trimming cut 7 bases from V and 4 bases from J; bases unmatched to any gene: 9. This CDR3 has 15 amino acids. Germline V gene lookup returns CDR1 ENHRY and CDR2 SYGVKD. CDR3 in DNA: TGTGCCATCACTGATGGGGACAGGCTGGGAAACACCATATATTTT. Its translation is CAITDGDRLGNTIYF.

The chain is built from TRBV19 and TRBJ2-2; D perhaps matches TRBD1 (6 bases). The V end was cut by 3 bases, the J end by 6 bases, with 14 bases between. Germline V gene data show CDR1 as LNHDA and CDR2 as SQIVND (reference sequence). The CDR3 loop spans 15 amino acids. The CDR3 bases are TGTGCCAGTAGTATTAGGGGACAAGGCGCCGGGGAGCTGTTTTTT. Residues: CASSIRGQGAGELFF.

V gene TRBV10-3 combines with J gene TRBJ2-3, with a possible D match to TRBD1 (5 bases). Germline CDR1 reads ENHRY; CDR2 reads SYGVKD. This CDR3 contains 14 residues. With 4 bases removed from V and 2 bases from J, the gap between germline ends came to 10 bases. The CDR3 region is CAISVTELTDTQYF. As DNA, the CDR3 is TGTGCCATCAGTGTGACAGAGCTCACAGATACGCAGTATTTT.